The rows below give T cell receptor beta chains drawn from one sample of a study of OX40 agonist ivuxolimab in advanced cancers. Only in-frame clones appear in the TCRdb table, and some are missing; sequencing was by immunoSEQ multiplex PCR. The table shows 57,000 or so clones, with more than 70% occurring only once. The input for sequencing was CD4+ or CD8+ T cells sorted from blood, taken in a trial of the OX40 agonist ivuxolimab. The source of these receptors is an adult with an advanced solid tumor such as melanoma, head and neck, liver or kidney cancer. CDR3s include the opening cysteine and the closing phenylalanine or tryptophan.

J,V,CDR3
TRBJ2-5,TRBV6-1,CASSGYIGETQYF
TRBJ1-2,TRBV7-9,CASRRGTATNYGYTF
TRBJ2-7,TRBV10-3,CASSYGGRLYEQYF
TRBJ1-1,TRBV28,CASSLPGQGRGAFF
TRBJ2-2,TRBV5-1,CASSSPPGELFF
TRBJ1-5,TRBV6-5,CASSYAGDSNQPQHF
TRBJ2-3,TRBV4-2,CASSPGLAGGKGTDTQYF
TRBJ1-5,TRBV6-1,CASSVGRGGPQHF
TRBJ2-7,TRBV5-6,CASSLPQSYEQYF
TRBJ1-1,TRBV19,CASTGSGGNAFF
TRBJ1-1,TRBV7-2,CASSPSGNTEAFF
TRBJ2-1,TRBV6-5,CASKSLRRGNNEQFF
TRBJ2-3,TRBV2,CASTGPEVATDTQYF
TRBJ2-5,TRBV6-5,CASSPLAGVETQYF
TRBJ2-3,TRBV19,CASTPQASGGAYGYTQYF
TRBJ2-2,TRBV11-3,CASSFTRALDNTGELFF
TRBJ2-5,TRBV5-1,CASSTDRGGGETQYF
TRBJ2-6,TRBV19,CASLKGAGANVLTF
TRBJ2-7,TRBV5-1,CASSLVVDEQYF
TRBJ2-3,TRBV7-9,CASSRTGASTDTQYF
TRBJ2-3,TRBV2,CASTGDPDTQYF
TRBJ2-5,TRBV28,CASSLGYQTQYF
TRBJ2-5,TRBV7-2,CASSFNGETQYF
TRBJ1-2,TRBV6-1,CASGGVVPLGRSYTF
TRBJ1-4,TRBV9,CASSRGDSNEKLFF
TRBJ2-6,TRBV6-5,CASSYSGNSGANVLTF
TRBJ1-1,TRBV11-3,CASSRTGGGTEAFF
TRBJ2-7,TRBV7-9,CASSPTVYEQYF
TRBJ1-5,TRBV6-5,CASSYSKGSNQPQHF
TRBJ2-7,TRBV7-3,CASSPQLAGAYEQYF